The clone carrying this T cell receptor (beta chain) has just a few counts. Its antigen is currently unknown. This entry belongs to a study of cytomegalovirus exposure and HLA in healthy donors. Findings of the study overall: The classifier was said to identify cytomegalovirus status with high specificity and sensitivity. There were 160 or so TCR beta chains listed as cytomegalovirus-associated.

The PCR was carried out with 60 Vbeta primers and 13 Jbeta primers. Sequencing used immunoSEQ multiplex PCR; TCRdb keeps in-frame clones, though not all of them. The table includes about 120,000 clones, more than 65% detected once. Germline-derived CDR1 and CDR2 are MNHNS and SASEGT. The CDR3 spans 13 residues. Trimming cost V 4 bases and J 4 bases, with 10 bases left between them. The chain is built from TRBV6-1 and TRBJ1-2; tentative D call: TRBD1 (6 bases). The origin of this receptor is a man in his forties or fifties in good health and CMV-seropositive. The sample consisted of PBMCs. CDR3 region: CASSAGESYGYTF. DNA for the CDR3: TGTGCCAGCAGTGCAGGGGAGTCCTATGGCTACACCTTC.